The clone carrying this T cell receptor (beta chain) was observed a handful of times. These data are taken from a study of tumor-infiltrating lymphocytes in primary liver carcinoma. About the research overall: In every tissue type, samples returned a similar yield of roughly 3.5 to 7.13 million productive TCRbeta reads.

J lost 5 bases, V lost 4 bases, and 15 bases had no gene match. The CDR3 contains 17 residues. CDR1 is SGHRS, CDR2 YFSETQ, per germline. It was unsorted whole blood that yielded blood RNA, and germline DNA was also extracted. A constant-region primer served to make TCR beta cDNA from about 490 ng total RNA. What produced the TCR beta libraries was three nested multiplex PCR rounds using slightly modified ARM-PCR. TRBV1-TRBV30 forward and Cbeta reverse primers drove the first two roughly 10-cycle rounds. TCRdb re-analysed the multiplex PCR reads in MiXCR, keeping a single row per CDR3 protein. Of about 320,000 distinct CDR3 sequences in the sample, almost 60% are singletons; the top ten hold 15% to 20%.

Specimen: peripheral blood. This sequence was found in a woman aged 25 to 39 with primary liver carcinoma and hepatitis B virus infection. The rearrangement uses TRBV5-1 and TRBJ1-1, with 9 bases fitting TRBD1. The CDR3 region is CASSQGNLKTGGTEAFF. The CDR3 DNA reads as TGCGCCAGCAGCCAGGGTAACCTGAAGACAGGGGGGACTGAAGCTTTCTTT.